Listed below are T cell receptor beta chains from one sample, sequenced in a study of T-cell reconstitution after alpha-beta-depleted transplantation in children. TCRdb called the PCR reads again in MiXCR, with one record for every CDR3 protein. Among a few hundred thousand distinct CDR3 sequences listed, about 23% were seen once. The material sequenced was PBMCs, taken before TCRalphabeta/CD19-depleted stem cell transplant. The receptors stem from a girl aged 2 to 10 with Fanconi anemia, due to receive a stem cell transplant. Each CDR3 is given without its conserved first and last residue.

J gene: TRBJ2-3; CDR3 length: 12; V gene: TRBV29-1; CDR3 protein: SVEGRKATDTQY
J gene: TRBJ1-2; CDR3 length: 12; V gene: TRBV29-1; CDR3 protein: SVADRGQGYGYT
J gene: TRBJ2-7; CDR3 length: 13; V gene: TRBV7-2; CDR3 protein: ASSLAGTVSYEQY
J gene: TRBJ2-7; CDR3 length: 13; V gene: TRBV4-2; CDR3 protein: ASSPGRKSAYEQY
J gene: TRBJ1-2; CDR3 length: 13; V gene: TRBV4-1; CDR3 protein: ATLARDRANYGYT
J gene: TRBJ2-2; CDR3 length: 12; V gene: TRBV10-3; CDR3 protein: AITALGRTGELF
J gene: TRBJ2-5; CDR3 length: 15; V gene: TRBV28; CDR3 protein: ASRQWLRSSRQETQY
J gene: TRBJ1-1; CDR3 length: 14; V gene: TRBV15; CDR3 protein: ATSRDLGPLDTEAF
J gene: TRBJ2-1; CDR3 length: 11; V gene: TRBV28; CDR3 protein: ASSLFNQGGQF
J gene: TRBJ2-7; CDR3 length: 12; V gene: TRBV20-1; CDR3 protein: SARGETSSYEQY
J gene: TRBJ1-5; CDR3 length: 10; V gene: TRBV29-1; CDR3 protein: SVAAFNQPQH
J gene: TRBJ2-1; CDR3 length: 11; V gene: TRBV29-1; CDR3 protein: SVEKASYNEQF
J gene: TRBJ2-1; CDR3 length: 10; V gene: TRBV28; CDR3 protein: ASRRLAFEQF
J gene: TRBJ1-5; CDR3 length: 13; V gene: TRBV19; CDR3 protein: ASSESQGTYQPQH
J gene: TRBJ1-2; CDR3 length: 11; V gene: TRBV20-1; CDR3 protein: SARTDRTYGYT
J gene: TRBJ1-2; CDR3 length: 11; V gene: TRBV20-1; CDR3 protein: SATPGTGDGYT
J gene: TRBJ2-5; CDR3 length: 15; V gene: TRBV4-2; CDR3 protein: ASSQGTSGDNQETQY
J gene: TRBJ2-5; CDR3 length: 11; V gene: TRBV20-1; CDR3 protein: SARAGSGETQY
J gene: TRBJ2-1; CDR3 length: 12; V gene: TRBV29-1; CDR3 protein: SVYALESINEQF
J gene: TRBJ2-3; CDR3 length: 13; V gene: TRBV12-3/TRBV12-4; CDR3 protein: ASSSEITGTDTQY
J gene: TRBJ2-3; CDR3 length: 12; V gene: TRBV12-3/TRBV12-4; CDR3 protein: ASSFGPSTDTQY
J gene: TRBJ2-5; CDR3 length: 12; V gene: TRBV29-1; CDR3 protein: SVGLAGGQGTQY
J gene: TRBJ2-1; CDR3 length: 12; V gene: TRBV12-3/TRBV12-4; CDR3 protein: ASREGRGYNEQF
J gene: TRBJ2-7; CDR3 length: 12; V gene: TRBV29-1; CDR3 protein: SARTGRTSYEQY
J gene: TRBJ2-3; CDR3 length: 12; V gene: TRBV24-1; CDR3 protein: ATRDRGRPDTQY
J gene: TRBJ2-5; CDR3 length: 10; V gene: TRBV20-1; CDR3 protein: SASDRVQTQY
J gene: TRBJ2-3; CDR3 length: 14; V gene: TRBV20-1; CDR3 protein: SARDRRLGGTDTQY
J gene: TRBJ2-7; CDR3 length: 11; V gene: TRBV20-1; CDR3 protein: SARDSGKGEQY
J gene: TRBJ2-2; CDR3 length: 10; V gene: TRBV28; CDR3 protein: ASSFRSGELF
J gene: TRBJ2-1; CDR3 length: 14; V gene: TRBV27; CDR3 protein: ASSLPPAGGDNEQF
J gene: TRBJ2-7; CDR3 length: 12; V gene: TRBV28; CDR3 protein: ASSFAGARYEQY
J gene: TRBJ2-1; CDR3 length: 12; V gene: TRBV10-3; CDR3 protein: ATAGTQGRGEQF
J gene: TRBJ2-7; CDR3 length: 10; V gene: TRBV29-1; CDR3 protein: SVGPVSDEQY
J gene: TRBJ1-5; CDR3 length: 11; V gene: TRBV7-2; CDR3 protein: ASSTGPNQPQH
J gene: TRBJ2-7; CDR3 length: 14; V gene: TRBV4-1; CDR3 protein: ASSLYRRAGEYEQY
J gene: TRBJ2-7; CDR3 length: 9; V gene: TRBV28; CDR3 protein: ASSPRTRQY
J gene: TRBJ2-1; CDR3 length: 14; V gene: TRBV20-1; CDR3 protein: SALGSLAGVTNEQF